What follows are 2 T cell receptor beta chains derived from one specimen sequenced in a study of a mutant IDH1 vaccine in newly diagnosed glioma (dated by TCRdb to the early 2020s). Libraries came from the immunoSEQ multiplex PCR assay. TCRdb obtained this table from immuneACCESS and retained in-frame rearrangements with V and J assigned. These tables miss some clones; where compared with another copy, unresolved V genes account for less than half of the shortfall, and the remainder is unexplained. This sample comprises tens of thousands of clones, 80% of them detected only once. 6% to 6.5% of the sample is held by the ten biggest clonotypes. No antigen has been assigned to these receptors. The time point label on this specimen signifies: week 23, last vaccination. Every vaccine dose consisted of 300 ug of a 20-mer mutant IDH1 peptide in Montanide, administered subcutaneously together with topical imiquimod.

Specimen: PBMCs, collected from a glioma patient whose treatment included an IDH1 peptide vaccine. The receptors were gathered from a man aged 40-50 years with glioma.

CDR3 coding DNA: TGTGCCAGCAGCTTAGCGGTTAATGAGCAGTTCTTC. The encoded protein is CASSLAVNEQFF. The rearrangement uses TRBV13 and TRBJ2-1; D is unresolved. The ends were cut back, 1 base at V and 7 bases at J, with 5 bases in the middle. Germline values: CDR1 PRHDT, CDR2 FYEKMQ (reference sequence). The CDR3 contains 12 residues.

This clone was detected a few times. The chain recombines TRBV6-5 with TRBJ1-6; weak D call: TRBD1 (6 bases). CDR1 MNHEY and CDR2 SVGAGI come from the germline V gene. Between the trimmed V and J ends, which lost 6 bases and 5 bases, there was a span of 11 bases. This CDR3 region has 14 residues. The CDR3 loop reads CASSNRADNSPLHF. The CDR3 coding sequence is TGTGCCAGCAGCAACAGGGCGGATAATTCACCCCTCCACTTT.